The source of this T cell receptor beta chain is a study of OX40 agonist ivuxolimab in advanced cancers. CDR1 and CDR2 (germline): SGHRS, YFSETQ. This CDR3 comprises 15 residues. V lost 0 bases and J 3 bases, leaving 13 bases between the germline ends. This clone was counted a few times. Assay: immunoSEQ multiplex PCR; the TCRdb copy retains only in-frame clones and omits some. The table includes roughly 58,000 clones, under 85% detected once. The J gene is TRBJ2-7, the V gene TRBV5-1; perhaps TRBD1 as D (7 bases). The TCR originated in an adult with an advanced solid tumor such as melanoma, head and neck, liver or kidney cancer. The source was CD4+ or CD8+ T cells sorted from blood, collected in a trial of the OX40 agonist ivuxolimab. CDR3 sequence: CASSLAGDSRYEQYF. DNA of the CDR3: TGCGCCAGCAGCTTGGCGGGGGACAGTCGCTACGAGCAGTACTTC. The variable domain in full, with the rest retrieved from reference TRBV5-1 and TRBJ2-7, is KAGVTQTPRYLIKTRGQQVTLSCSPISGHRSVSWYQQTPGQGLQFLFEYFSETQRNKGNFPGRFSGRQFSNSRSEMNVSTLELGDSALYLCASSLAGDSRYEQYFGPGTRLTVT.